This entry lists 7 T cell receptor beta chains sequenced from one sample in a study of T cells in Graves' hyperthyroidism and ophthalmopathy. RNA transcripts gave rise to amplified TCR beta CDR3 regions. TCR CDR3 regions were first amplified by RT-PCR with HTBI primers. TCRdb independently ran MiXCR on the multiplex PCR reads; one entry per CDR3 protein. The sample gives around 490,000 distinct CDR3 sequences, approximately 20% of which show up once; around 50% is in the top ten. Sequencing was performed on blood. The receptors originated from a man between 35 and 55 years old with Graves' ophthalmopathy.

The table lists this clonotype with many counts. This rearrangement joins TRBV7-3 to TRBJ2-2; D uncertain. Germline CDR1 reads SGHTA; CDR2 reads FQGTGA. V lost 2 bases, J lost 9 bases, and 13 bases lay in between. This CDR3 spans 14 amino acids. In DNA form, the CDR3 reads TGTGCCAGCAGCTTAGAGTCCTCAGCGCGGGAGCTGTTTTTT. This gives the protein CASSLESSARELFF.

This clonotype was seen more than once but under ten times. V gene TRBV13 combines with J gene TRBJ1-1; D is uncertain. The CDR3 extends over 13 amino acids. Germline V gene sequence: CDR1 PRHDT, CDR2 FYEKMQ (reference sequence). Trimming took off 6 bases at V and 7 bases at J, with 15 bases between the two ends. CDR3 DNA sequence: TGTGCCAGCAGAGGAGTTCCCCAGGATGAAGCTTTCTTT. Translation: CASRGVPQDEAFF.

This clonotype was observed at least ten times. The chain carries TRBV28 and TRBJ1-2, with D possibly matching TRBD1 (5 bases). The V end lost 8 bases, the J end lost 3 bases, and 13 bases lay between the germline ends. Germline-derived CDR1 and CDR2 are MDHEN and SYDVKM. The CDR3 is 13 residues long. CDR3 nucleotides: TGTGCCAGCGGGGGGGGAGGAGACTATGGCTACACCTTC. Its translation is CASGGGGDYGYTF.

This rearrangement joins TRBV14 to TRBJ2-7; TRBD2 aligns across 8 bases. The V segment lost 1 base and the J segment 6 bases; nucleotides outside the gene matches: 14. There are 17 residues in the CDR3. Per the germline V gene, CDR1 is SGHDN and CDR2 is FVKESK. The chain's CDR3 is CASSQGVRPHRGGEQYF. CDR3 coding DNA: TGTGCCAGCAGCCAAGGTGTGAGGCCTCACCGGGGGGGCGAGCAGTACTTC.

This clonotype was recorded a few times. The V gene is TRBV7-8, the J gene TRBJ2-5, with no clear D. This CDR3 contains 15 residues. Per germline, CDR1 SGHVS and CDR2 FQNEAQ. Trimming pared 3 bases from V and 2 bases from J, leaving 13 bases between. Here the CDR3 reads CASSFRGLGQETQYF. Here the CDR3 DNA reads TGTGCCAGCAGCTTCCGAGGATTAGGTCAAGAGACCCAGTACTTC.

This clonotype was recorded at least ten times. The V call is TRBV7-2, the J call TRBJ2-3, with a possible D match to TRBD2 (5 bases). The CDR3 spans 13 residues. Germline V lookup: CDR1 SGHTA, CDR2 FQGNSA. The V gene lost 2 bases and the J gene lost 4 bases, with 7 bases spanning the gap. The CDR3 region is CASSLSRADTQYF. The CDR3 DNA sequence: TGTGCCAGCAGCTTATCGAGGGCAGATACGCAGTATTTT.

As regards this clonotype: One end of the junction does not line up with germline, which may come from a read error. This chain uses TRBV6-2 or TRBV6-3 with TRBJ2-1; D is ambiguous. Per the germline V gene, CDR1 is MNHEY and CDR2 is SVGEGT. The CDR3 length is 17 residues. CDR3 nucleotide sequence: TGTGCCAGCAGTCACTCCTTAGTTTGGGTCGTAGGCAATGAGCAGTTCTTC. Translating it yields CASSHSLVWVVGNEQFF.